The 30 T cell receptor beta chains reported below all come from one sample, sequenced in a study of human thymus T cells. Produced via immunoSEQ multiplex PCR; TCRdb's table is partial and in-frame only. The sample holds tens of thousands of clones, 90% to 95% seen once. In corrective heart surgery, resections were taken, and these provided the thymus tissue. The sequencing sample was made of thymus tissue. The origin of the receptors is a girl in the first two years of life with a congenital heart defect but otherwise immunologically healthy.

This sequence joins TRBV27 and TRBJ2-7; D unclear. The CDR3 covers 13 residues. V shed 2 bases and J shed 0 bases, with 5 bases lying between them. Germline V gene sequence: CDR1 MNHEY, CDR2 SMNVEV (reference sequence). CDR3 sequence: CASSLDSSYEQYF. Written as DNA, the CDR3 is TGTGCCAGCAGTTTAGACTCCTCCTACGAGCAGTACTTC.

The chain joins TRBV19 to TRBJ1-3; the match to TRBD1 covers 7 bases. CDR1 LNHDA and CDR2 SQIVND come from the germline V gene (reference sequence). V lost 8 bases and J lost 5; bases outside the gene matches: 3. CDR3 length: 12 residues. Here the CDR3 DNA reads TGTGCCAGTGGGGGACAGAGAAACACCATATATTTT. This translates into CASGGQRNTIYF.

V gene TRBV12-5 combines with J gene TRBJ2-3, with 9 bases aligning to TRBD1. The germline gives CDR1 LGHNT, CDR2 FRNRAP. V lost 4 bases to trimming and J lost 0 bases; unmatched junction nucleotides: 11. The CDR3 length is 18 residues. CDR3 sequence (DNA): TGTGCTAGTGGTTCGCCCTCAACACAGGGGGCTAGCACAGATACGCAGTATTTT. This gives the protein CASGSPSTQGASTDTQYF.

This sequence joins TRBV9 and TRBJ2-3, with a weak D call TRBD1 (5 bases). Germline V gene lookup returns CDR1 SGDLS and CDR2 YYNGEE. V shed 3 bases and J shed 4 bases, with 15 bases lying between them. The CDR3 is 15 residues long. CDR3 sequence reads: CASSAPPGSPDTQYF. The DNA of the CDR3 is TGTGCCAGCAGCGCCCCCCCAGGGTCCCCAGATACGCAGTATTTT. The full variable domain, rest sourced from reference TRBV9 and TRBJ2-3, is DSGVTQTPKHLITATGQRVTLRCSPRSGDLSVYWYQQSLDQGLQFLIQYYNGEERAKGNILERFSAQQFPDLHSELNLSSLELGDSALYFCASSAPPGSPDTQYFGPGTRLTVL.

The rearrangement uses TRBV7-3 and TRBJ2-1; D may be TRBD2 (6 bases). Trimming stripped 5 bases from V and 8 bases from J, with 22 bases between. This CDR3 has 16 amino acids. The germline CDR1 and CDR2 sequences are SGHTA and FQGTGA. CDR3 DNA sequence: TGTGCCAGCAGCCGACAAAAAGGACAAGGAGGGGATGAGCAGTTCTTC. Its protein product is CASSRQKGQGGDEQFF.

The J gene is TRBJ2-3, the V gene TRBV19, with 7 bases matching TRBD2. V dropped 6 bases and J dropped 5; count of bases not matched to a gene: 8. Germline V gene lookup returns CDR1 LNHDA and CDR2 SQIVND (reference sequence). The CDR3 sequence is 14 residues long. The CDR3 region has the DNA TGTGCCAGTAGCGGGCGGGAGAATAAAGATACGCAGTATTTT. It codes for CASSGRENKDTQYF. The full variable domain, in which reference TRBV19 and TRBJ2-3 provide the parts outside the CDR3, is DGGITQSPKYLFRKEGQNVTLSCEQNLNHDAMYWYRQDPGQGLRLIYYSQIVNDFQKGDIAEGYSVSREKKESFPLTVTSAQKNPTAFYLCASSGRENKDTQYFGPGTRLTVL.

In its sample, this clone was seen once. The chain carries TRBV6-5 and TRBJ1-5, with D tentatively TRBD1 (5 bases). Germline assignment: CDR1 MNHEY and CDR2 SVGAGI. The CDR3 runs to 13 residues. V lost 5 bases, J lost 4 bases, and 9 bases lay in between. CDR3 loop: CASSGTENQPQHF. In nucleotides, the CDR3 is TGTGCCAGCAGTGGGACCGAGAATCAGCCCCAGCATTTT.

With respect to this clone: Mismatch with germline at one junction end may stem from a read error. DNA of the CDR3: TGTGCCAGCAGTTTAGCCACCCCGGGAGCTAAAGCCTCTGGGGCCAACGTCCTGACTTTC. The encoded protein is CASSLATPGAKASGANVLTF. The chain uses TRBV7-2 and TRBJ2-6, with TRBD2 as a possible D gene (6 bases). Germline V gene sequence: CDR1 SGHTA, CDR2 FQGNSA. This CDR3 has 20 residues.

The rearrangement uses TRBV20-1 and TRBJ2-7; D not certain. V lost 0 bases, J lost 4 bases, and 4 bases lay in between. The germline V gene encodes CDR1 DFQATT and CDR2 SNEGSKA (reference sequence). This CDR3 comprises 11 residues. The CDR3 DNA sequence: TGCAGTGCTAGAGACGGATACGAGCAGTACTTC. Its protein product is CSARDGYEQYF.

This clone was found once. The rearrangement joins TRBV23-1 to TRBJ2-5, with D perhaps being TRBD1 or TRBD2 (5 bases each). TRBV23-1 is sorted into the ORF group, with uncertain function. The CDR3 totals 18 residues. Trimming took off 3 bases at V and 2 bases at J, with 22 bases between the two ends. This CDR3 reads CASSHRNLCREPQETQYF. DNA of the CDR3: TGCGCCAGCAGTCATCGCAACCTCTGCAGGGAGCCGCAAGAGACCCAGTACTTC.

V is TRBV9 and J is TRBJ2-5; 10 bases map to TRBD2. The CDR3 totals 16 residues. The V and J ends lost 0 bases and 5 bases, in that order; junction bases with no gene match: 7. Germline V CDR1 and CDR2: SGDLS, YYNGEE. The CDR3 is CASSVVAASGSETQYF. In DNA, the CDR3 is TGTGCCAGCAGCGTAGTTGCGGCTAGCGGGAGTGAGACCCAGTACTTC. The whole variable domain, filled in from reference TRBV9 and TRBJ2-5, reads DSGVTQTPKHLITATGQRVTLRCSPRSGDLSVYWYQQSLDQGLQFLIQYYNGEERAKGNILERFSAQQFPDLHSELNLSSLELGDSALYFCASSVVAASGSETQYFGPGTRLLVL.

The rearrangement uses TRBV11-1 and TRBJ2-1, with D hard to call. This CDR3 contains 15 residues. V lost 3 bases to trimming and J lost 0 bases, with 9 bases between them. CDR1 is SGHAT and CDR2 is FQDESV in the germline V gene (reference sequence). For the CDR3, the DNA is TGTGCCAGCAGCTTGGGTCTCGGCTCCTACAATGAGCAGTTCTTC. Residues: CASSLGLGSYNEQFF.

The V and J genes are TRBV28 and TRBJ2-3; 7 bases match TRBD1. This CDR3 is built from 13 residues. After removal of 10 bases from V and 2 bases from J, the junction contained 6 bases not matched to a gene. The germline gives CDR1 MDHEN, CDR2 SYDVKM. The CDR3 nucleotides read TGTGCCACTCACAAGGGGGCCACAGATACGCAGTATTTT. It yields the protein CATHKGATDTQYF.

The CDR3 reads CASSLTAGPASANEQFF. The DNA for the CDR3 is TGTGCCAGCAGCTTAACGGCAGGGCCCGCTAGCGCCAATGAGCAGTTCTTC. The V and J genes are TRBV7-3 and TRBJ2-1, with D tentatively TRBD2 (6 bases). Trimming stripped 0 bases from V and 6 bases from J, with 18 bases between. This CDR3 is built from 17 residues. Germline CDR1 and CDR2: SGHTA and FQGTGA. Drawing the rest from reference TRBV7-3 and TRBJ2-1, the complete variable domain is GAGVSQTPSNKVTEKGKYVELRCDPISGHTALYWYRQSLGQGPEFLIYFQGTGAADDSGLPNDRFFAVRPEGSVSTLKIQRTERGDSAVYLCASSLTAGPASANEQFFGPGTRLTVL.

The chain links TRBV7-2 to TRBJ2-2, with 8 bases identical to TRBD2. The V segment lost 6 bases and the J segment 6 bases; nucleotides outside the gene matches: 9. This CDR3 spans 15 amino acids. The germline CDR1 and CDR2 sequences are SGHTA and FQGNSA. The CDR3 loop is CASSSRTSSPGELFF. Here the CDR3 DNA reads TGTGCCAGCAGTAGTCGGACTAGCAGTCCCGGGGAGCTGTTTTTT.

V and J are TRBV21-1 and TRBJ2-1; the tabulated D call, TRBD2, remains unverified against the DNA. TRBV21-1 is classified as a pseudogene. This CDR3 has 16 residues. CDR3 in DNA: TGTGCCAGCAGCAAAGCGCGCGGGAGACCCTACAATGAGCAGTTCTTC. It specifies CASSKARGRPYNEQFF.

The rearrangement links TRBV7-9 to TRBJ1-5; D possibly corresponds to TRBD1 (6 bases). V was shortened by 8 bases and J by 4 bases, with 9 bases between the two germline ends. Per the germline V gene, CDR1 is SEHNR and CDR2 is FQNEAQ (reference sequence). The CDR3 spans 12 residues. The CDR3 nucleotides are TGTGCCAGCGGTGACAGGAATCAGCCCCAGCATTTT. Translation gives CASGDRNQPQHF.

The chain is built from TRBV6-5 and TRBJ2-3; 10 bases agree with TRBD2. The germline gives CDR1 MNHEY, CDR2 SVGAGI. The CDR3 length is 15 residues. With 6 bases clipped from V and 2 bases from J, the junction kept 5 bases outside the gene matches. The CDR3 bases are TGTGCCAGCAGGAAGCGGGAGGGCCCCACAGATACGCAGTATTTT. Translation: CASRKREGPTDTQYF.

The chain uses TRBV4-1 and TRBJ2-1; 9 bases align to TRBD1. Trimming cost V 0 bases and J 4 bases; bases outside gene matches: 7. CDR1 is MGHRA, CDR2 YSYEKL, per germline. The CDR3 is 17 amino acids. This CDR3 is CASSQDLRDRAYNEQFF. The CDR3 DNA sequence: TGCGCCAGCAGCCAAGATTTGAGGGACAGGGCGTACAATGAGCAGTTCTTC.

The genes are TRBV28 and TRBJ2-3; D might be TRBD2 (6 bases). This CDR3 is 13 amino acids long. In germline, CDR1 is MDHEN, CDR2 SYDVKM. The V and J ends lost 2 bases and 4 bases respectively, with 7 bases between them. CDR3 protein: CASSLTSPDTQYF. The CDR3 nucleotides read TGTGCCAGCAGTTTAACTAGCCCAGATACGCAGTATTTT.

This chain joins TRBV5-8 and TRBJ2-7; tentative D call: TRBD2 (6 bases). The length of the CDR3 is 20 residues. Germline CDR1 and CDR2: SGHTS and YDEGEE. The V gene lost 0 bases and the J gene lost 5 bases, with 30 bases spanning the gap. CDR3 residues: CASSLDSDLLGSGRTNEQYF. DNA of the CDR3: TGTGCCAGCAGCTTGGACAGCGACCTCCTGGGAAGTGGGAGGACCAACGAGCAGTACTTC. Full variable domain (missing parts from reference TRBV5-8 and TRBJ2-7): EAGVTQSPTHLIKTRGQQATLRCSPISGHTSVYWYQQALGLGLQFLLWYDEGEERNRGNFPPRFSGRQFPNYSSELNVNALELEDSALYLCASSLDSDLLGSGRTNEQYFGPGTRLTVT.

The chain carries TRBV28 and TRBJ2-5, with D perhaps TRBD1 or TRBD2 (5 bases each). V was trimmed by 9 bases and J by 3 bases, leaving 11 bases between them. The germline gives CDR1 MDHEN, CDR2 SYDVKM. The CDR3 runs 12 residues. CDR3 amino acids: CASTRGEETQYF. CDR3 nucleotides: TGTGCCAGTACTAGGGGAGAAGAGACCCAGTACTTC.

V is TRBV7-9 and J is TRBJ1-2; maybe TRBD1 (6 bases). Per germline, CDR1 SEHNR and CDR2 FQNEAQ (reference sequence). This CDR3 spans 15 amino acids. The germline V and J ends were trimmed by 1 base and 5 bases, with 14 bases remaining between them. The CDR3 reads CASSLVAGARYGYTF. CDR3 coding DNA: TGTGCCAGCAGCTTAGTTGCAGGGGCGAGATATGGCTACACCTTC.

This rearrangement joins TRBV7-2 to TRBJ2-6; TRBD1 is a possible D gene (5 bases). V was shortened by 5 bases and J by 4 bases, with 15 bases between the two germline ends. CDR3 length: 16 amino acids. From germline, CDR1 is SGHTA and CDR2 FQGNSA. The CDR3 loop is CASSREGESGANVLTF. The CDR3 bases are TGTGCCAGCAGCAGAGAAGGGGAATCCGGGGCCAACGTCCTGACTTTC.

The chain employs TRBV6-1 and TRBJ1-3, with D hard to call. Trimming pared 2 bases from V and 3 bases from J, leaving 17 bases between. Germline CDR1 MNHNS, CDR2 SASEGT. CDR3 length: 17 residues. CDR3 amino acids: CASSERLLGRFGNTIYF. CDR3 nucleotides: TGTGCCAGCAGTGAAAGGCTTTTAGGTAGGTTTGGAAACACCATATATTTT.

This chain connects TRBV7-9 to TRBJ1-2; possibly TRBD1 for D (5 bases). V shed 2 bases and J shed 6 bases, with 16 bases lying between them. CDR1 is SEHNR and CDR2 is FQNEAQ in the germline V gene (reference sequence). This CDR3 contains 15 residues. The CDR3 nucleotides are TGTGCCAGCAGCTTACCCTCCGGCCAGGGCCATGGCTACACCTTC. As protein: CASSLPSGQGHGYTF.

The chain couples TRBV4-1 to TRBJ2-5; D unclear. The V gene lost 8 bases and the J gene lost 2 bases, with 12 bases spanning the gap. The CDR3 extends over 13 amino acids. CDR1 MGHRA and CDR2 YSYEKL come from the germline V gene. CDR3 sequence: CASATIGQETQYF. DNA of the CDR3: TGCGCCAGCGCAACTATTGGGCAAGAGACCCAGTACTTC.

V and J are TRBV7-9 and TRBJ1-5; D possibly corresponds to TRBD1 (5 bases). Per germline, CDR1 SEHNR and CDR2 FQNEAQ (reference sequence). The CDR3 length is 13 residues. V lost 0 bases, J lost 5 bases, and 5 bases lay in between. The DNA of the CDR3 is TGTGCCAGCAGCTTAGCAGGGGATCAGCCCCAGCATTTT. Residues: CASSLAGDQPQHF. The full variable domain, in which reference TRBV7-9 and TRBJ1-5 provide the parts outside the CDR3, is DTGVSQNPRHKITKRGQNVTFRCDPISEHNRLYWYRQTLGQGPEFLTYFQNEAQLEKSRLLSDRFSAERPKGSFSTLEIQRTEQGDSAMYLCASSLAGDQPQHFGDGTRLSIL.

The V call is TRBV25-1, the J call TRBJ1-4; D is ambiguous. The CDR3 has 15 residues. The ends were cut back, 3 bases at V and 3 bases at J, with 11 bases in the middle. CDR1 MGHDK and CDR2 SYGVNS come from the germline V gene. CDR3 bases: TGTGCCAGCAGTGACCCCCAGACTTCTAATGAAAAACTGTTTTTT. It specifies CASSDPQTSNEKLFF.

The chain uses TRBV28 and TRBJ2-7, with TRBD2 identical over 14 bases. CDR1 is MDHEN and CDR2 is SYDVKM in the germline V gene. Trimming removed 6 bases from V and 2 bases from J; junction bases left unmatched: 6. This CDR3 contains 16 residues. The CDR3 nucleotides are TGTGCCAGCAGCTCCGGGACTAGCGGGAGTCCCTACGAGCAGTACTTC. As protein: CASSSGTSGSPYEQYF.